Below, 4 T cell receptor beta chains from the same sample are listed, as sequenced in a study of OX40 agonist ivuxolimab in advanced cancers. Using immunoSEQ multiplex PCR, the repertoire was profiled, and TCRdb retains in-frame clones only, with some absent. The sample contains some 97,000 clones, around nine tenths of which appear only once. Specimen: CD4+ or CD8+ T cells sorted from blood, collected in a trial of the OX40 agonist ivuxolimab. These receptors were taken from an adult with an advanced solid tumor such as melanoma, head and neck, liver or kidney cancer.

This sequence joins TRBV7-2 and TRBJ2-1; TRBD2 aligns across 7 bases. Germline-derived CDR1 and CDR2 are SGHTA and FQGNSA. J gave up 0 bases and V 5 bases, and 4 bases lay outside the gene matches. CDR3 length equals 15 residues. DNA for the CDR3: TGTGCCAGCAGCCTGGAGCGGGGCTCCTACAATGAGCAGTTCTTC. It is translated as CASSLERGSYNEQFF.

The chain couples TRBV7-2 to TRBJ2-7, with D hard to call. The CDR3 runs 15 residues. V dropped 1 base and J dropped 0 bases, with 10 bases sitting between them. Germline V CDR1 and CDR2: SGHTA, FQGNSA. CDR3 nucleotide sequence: TGTGCCAGCAGCTTAGGTATCGGCTCCTCCTACGAGCAGTACTTC. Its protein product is CASSLGIGSSYEQYF.

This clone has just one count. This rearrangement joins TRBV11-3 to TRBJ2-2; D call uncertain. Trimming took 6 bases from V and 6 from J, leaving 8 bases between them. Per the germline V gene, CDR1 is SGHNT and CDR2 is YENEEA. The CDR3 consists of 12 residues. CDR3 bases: TGTGCCAGCAGTTATTTCCCCGGGGAGCTGTTTTTT. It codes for CASSYFPGELFF.

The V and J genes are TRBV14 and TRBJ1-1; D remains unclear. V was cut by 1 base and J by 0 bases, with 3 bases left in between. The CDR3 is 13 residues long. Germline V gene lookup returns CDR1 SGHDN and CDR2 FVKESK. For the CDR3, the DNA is TGTGCCAGCAGCCAAGGCATGAACACTGAAGCTTTCTTT. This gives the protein CASSQGMNTEAFF.